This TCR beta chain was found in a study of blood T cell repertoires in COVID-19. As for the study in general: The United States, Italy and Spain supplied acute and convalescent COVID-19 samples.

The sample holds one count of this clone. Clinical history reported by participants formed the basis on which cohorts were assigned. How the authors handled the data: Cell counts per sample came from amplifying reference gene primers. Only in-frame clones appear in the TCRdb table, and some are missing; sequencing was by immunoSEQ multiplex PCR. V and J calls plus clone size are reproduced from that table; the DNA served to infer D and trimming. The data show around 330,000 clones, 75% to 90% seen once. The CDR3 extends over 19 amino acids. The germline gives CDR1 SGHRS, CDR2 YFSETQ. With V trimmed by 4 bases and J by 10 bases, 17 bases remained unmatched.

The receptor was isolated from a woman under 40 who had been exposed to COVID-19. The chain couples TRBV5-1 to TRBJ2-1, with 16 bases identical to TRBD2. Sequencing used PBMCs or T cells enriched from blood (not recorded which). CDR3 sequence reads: CASSDGTAGTSGRAVEQFF. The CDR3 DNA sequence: TGCGCCAGCAGCGACGGGACAGCCGGGACTAGCGGGAGGGCCGTAGAGCAGTTCTTC.